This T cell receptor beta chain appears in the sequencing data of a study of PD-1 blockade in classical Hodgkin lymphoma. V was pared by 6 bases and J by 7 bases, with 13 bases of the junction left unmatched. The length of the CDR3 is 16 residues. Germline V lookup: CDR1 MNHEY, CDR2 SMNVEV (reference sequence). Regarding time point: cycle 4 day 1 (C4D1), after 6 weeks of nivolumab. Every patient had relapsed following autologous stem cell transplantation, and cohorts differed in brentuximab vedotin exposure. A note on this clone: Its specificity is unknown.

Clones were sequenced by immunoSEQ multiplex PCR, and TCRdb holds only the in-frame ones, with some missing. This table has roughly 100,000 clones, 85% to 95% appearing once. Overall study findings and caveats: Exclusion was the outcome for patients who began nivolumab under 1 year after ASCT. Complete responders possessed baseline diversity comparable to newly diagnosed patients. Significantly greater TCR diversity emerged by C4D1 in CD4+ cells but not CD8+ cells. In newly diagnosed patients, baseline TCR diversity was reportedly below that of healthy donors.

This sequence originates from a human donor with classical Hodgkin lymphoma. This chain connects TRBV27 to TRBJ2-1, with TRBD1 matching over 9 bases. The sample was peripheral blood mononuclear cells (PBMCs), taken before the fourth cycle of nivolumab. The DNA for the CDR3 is TGTGCCAGCAGCCCATCCCGGGACAGGGTGTTTAATGAGCAGTTCTTC. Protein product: CASSPSRDRVFNEQFF.